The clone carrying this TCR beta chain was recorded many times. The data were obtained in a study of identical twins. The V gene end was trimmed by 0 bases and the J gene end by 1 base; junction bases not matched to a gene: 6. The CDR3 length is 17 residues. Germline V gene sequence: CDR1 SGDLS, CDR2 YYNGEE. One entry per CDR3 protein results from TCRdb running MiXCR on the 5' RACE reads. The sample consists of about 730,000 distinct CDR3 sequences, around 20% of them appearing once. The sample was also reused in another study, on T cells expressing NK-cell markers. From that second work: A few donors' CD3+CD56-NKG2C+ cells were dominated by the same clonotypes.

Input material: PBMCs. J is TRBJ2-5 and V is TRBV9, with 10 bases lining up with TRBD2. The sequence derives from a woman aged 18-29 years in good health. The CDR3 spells CASSVGGVAGGQETQYF. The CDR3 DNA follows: TGTGCCAGCAGCGTAGGAGGGGTAGCGGGGGGCCAAGAGACCCAGTACTTC.